This TCR beta chain derives from a study of blood T cell repertoires in COVID-19. About the research overall: Samples of COVID-19 (acute and convalescent) were obtained from the United States, Italy and Spain. PBMCs, B-cell-depleted T cells, or T cells provided the cDNA or gDNA that made up the material.

Germline loops: CDR1 LNHDA, CDR2 SQIVND (reference sequence). The CDR3 consists of 14 residues. Trimming cost V 7 bases and J 10 bases, with 20 bases left between them. Original data processing: Cell counts per sample came from amplifying reference gene primers. Sequencing was performed with immunoSEQ multiplex PCR; in TCRdb, only in-frame clones are kept and a portion is missing. Clonal size and the V and J genes are those of that table, whereas D and trimming came from the DNA. In the table there are about 300,000 clones, roughly 86% of which are singletons. Seattle patients were enrolled during active infection and followed longitudinally.

The source material was peripheral blood. The chain employs TRBV19 and TRBJ1-5; unclear D gene. This clonotype was obtained from a woman aged 30 to 39 with COVID-19, enrolled during active disease. The DNA for the CDR3 is TGTGCCAGTACCCATGAAGGAGAAAGGCTTCCCCAGCATTTT. Amino acids: CASTHEGERLPQHF.